A selection of T cell receptor beta chains follows, all from one sample in a study of Ad26.COV2.S vaccination and SARS-CoV-2 variants. Sequenced by immunoSEQ multiplex PCR; TCRdb stores in-frame clones only, minus some. The data contain about 420,000 clones, roughly 88% of them seen just once; the ten biggest clones take up about 3.5%. Sequenced here: peripheral blood, sampled in a trial of Ad26.COV2.S vaccine versus placebo. The receptors stem from a person between 18 and 59 years old who received the Ad26.COV2.S COVID-19 vaccine or a placebo. The CDR3 runs from the conserved cysteine through the conserved F or W. The order of the fields is D gene, J gene, V gene, clone size, CDR3 protein, CDR3 DNA. D genes are given only for firm matches. Clone size is given for some rows only: seen once, a few or many times, or a class if the clone is expanded.

D gene: .
J gene: TRBJ1-1
V gene: TRBV7-2
clone size: .
CDR3 protein: CASSLAGNTEAFF
CDR3 DNA: TGTGCCAGCAGCTTAGCAGGGAACACTGAAGCTTTCTTT

D gene: TRBD2
J gene: TRBJ2-5
V gene: TRBV19
clone size: .
CDR3 protein: CASSPSTSGGAETQYF
CDR3 DNA: TGTGCCAGTAGTCCCTCTACTAGCGGGGGGGCTGAGACCCAGTACTTC

D gene: .
J gene: TRBJ2-5
V gene: TRBV29-1
clone size: .
CDR3 protein: CSVLDPGTQYF
CDR3 DNA: TGCAGCGTCCTCGACCCCGGAACCCAGTACTTC

D gene: .
J gene: TRBJ1-1
V gene: TRBV9
clone size: .
CDR3 protein: CASSIGRDTEAFF
CDR3 DNA: TGTGCCAGCAGCATTGGGAGAGACACTGAAGCTTTCTTT

D gene: .
J gene: TRBJ2-7
V gene: TRBV6-6
clone size: .
CDR3 protein: CASSYSKVRGDEQYF
CDR3 DNA: TGTGCCAGCAGTTACTCGAAGGTCAGGGGGGACGAGCAGTACTTC

D gene: .
J gene: TRBJ2-3
V gene: TRBV7-2
clone size: .
CDR3 protein: CASSLFRTDTQYF
CDR3 DNA: TGTGCCAGCAGCCTCTTCCGCACAGATACGCAGTATTTT

D gene: .
J gene: TRBJ1-6
V gene: TRBV19
clone size: .
CDR3 protein: CASSIIWGRDSPLHF
CDR3 DNA: TGTGCCAGTAGTATAATTTGGGGCCGGGATTCACCCCTCCACTTT

D gene: TRBD1
J gene: TRBJ1-1
V gene: TRBV5-1
clone size: .
CDR3 protein: CASSPTGTGVREAFF
CDR3 DNA: TGCGCCAGCAGCCCCACCGGGACAGGGGTTAGGGAAGCTTTCTTT

D gene: .
J gene: TRBJ2-7
V gene: TRBV19
clone size: few
CDR3 protein: CASRQDIGPYEQYF
CDR3 DNA: TGTGCCAGTAGGCAGGACATCGGCCCCTACGAGCAGTACTTC

D gene: .
J gene: TRBJ1-1
V gene: TRBV7-2
clone size: .
CDR3 protein: CASSFTVYNTEAFF
CDR3 DNA: TGTGCCAGCAGCTTCACAGTATACAACACTGAAGCTTTCTTT

D gene: TRBD2
J gene: TRBJ2-7
V gene: TRBV10-3
clone size: .
CDR3 protein: CAIRGTSGADSYEQYF
CDR3 DNA: TGTGCCATCAGGGGGACTAGCGGGGCTGATTCCTACGAGCAGTACTTC

D gene: TRBD1
J gene: TRBJ1-5
V gene: TRBV6-2/TRBV6-3
clone size: .
CDR3 protein: CASSPTGGFNQPQHF
CDR3 DNA: TGTGCCAGCAGTCCCACAGGGGGGTTCAATCAGCCCCAGCATTTT

D gene: TRBD2
J gene: TRBJ2-3
V gene: TRBV4-2
clone size: .
CDR3 protein: CASSQARTSGVDTQYF
CDR3 DNA: TGTGCCAGCAGCCAAGCTCGGACTAGCGGGGTTGATACGCAGTATTTT

D gene: .
J gene: TRBJ2-7
V gene: TRBV9
clone size: .
CDR3 protein: CASSVGGQVRHEQYF
CDR3 DNA: TGTGCCAGCAGCGTAGGGGGTCAGGTCCGCCACGAGCAGTACTTC

D gene: .
J gene: TRBJ1-6
V gene: TRBV7-9
clone size: .
CDR3 protein: CASSSGQAFSYNSPLHF
CDR3 DNA: TGTGCCAGCAGCTCGGGTCAGGCCTTCTCCTATAATTCACCCCTCCACTTT

D gene: TRBD2
J gene: TRBJ2-3
V gene: TRBV9
clone size: .
CDR3 protein: CASSGLSSGARTDTQYF
CDR3 DNA: TGTGCCAGCAGCGGATTAAGTAGCGGGGCTCGAACAGATACGCAGTATTTT

D gene: .
J gene: TRBJ1-2
V gene: TRBV7-9
clone size: .
CDR3 protein: CASSPPGDKRFTF
CDR3 DNA: TGTGCCAGCAGCCCTCCGGGGGACAAGAGGTTCACCTTC

D gene: TRBD2
J gene: TRBJ2-3
V gene: TRBV2
clone size: .
CDR3 protein: CASTFSGGADTQYF
CDR3 DNA: TGTGCCAGCACCTTTAGCGGGGGCGCAGATACGCAGTATTTT

D gene: TRBD1
J gene: TRBJ2-7
V gene: TRBV3-1/TRBV3-2
clone size: .
CDR3 protein: CASSTRRDSSYEQYF
CDR3 DNA: TGTGCCAGCAGCACCCGCCGGGACAGCTCCTACGAGCAGTACTTC

D gene: .
J gene: TRBJ2-7
V gene: TRBV6-2/TRBV6-3
clone size: .
CDR3 protein: CASSSPFGGGYEQYF
CDR3 DNA: TGTGCCAGCAGTTCCCCCTTTGGGGGTGGCTACGAGCAGTACTTC

D gene: .
J gene: TRBJ1-4
V gene: TRBV30
clone size: .
CDR3 protein: CAWSVGSRGEKLFF
CDR3 DNA: TGTGCCTGGAGTGTGGGCAGCCGAGGTGAAAAACTGTTTTTT

D gene: .
J gene: TRBJ2-7
V gene: TRBV30
clone size: .
CDR3 protein: CAWRYLGEQYF
CDR3 DNA: TGTGCCTGGAGGTACCTGGGCGAGCAGTACTTC

D gene: TRBD2
J gene: TRBJ2-5
V gene: TRBV9
clone size: .
CDR3 protein: CASSAGPTSGADF
CDR3 DNA: TGTGCCAGCAGCGCCGGCCCCACTAGCGGGGCAGACTTC

D gene: .
J gene: TRBJ2-2
V gene: TRBV9
clone size: .
CDR3 protein: CASSLSGTYGELFF
CDR3 DNA: TGTGCCAGCAGCCTATCGGGCACATACGGGGAGCTGTTTTTT

D gene: .
J gene: TRBJ1-4
V gene: TRBV2
clone size: once
CDR3 protein: CASGQGREEKLFF
CDR3 DNA: TGTGCCAGCGGGCAGGGGAGGGAGGAAAAACTGTTTTTT